This T cell receptor (beta chain) came from a study of T cells in Graves' hyperthyroidism and ophthalmopathy. Isolation of PBMCs was performed on roughly 9 ml fresh peripheral blood. This CDR3 has 12 amino acids. The V gene's germline CDR1 is DFQATT and CDR2 SNEGSKA (reference sequence). J lost 2 bases, V lost 6 bases, and 3 bases had no gene match. What was amplified from RNA transcripts were TCR beta CDR3 regions. A first-round RT-PCR of the TCR CDR3 used the HTBI primer set. From the multiplex PCR reads, TCRdb called clonotypes with MiXCR, one entry per CDR3 protein. The sample has a few hundred thousand distinct CDR3 sequences, approximately 14% seen once; the top ten hold roughly 15%. This clonotype occurred a few times.

This chain connects TRBV20-1 to TRBJ2-5; 7 bases are shared with TRBD1. Sequenced material: blood. This clonotype was sampled from a woman between 18 and 29 years old with Graves' hyperthyroidism. This CDR3 reads CSAEGQQETQYF. In DNA, the CDR3 is TGCAGTGCCGAGGGACAGCAAGAGACCCAGTACTTC.